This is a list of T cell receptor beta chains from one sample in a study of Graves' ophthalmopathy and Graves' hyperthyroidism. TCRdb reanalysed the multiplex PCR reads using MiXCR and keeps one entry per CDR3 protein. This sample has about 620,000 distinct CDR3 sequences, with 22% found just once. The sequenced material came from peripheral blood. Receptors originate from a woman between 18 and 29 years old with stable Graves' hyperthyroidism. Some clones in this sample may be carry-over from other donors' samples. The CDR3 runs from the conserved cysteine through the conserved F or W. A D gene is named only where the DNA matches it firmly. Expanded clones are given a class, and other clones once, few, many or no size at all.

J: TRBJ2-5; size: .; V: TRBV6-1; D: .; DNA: TGTGCCAGCAGCCCAGCAGGCGAGTCATGGGAAGAGACCCAGTACTTC; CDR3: CASSPAGESWEETQYF
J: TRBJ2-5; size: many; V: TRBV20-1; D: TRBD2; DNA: TGCAGTGCTAGAGGACTAGCGGGGCAAGAGACCCAGTACTTC; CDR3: CSARGLAGQETQYF
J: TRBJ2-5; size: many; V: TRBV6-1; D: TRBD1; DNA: TGTGCCAGCAGTCCTCGGCCGGGACAGGGTATAAAGACCCAGTACTTC; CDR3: CASSPRPGQGIKTQYF
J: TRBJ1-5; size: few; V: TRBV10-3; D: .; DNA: TGTGCCATCAGTGAGTCGAGAGGGGGAGGTGGCAATCAGCCCCAGCATTTT; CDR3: CAISESRGGGGNQPQHF
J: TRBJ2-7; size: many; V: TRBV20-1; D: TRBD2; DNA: TGCAGTGCTAGTGCGACGGGAGGATCCCTTTCCGAGCAGTACTTC; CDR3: CSASATGGSLSEQYF
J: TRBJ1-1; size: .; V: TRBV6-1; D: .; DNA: TGTGCCAGCAGTGAAAGCATAGGAACTGAAGCTTTCTTT; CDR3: CASSESIGTEAFF
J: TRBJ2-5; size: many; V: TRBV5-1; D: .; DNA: TGCGCCAGCAGAGGTAGTGGGGGAGGACAAGAGACCCAGTACTTC; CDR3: CASRGSGGGQETQYF
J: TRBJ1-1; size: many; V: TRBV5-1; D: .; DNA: TGCGCCAGCAGCTACGCGACCAGGGGGAACACTGAAGCTTTCTTT; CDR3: CASSYATRGNTEAFF
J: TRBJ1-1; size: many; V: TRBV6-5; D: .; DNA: TGTGCCAGCAGTGACTCCTCGTGGAACACTGAAGCTTTCTTT; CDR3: CASSDSSWNTEAFF
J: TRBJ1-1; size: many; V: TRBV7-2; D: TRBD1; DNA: TGTGCCAGCAGCTTCGACAGGGGTACTGAAGCTTTCTTT; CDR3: CASSFDRGTEAFF
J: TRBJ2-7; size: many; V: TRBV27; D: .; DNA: TGTGCCAGCAGTTTATCCCGGGACGGAAGCTCCTACGAGCAGTACTTC; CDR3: CASSLSRDGSSYEQYF
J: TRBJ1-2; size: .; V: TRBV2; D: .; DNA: TGTGCCAGCAGTGAAATGGGATATCCGGGGGGAGTTGGCTACACCTTC; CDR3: CASSEMGYPGGVGYTF
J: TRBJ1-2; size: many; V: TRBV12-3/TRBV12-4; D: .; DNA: TGTGCCAGCAGCGGGACATTCGTTTGGGATGGCTACACCTTC; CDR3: CASSGTFVWDGYTF
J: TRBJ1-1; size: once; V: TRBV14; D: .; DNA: TGTGCCAGCAGCCAAAGTCGACACACTGAAGCTTGCTTT; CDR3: CASSQSRHTEACF
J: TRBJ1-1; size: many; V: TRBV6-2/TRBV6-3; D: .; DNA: TGTGCCAGCAGTTACTCGAGAGGAGGGGGGAACACTGAAGCTTTCTTT; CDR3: CASSYSRGGGNTEAFF
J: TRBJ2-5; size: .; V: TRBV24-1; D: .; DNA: TGTGCCACCAGTGATTTCGAAGAGCTCCAAGAGACCCAGTACTTC; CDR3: CATSDFEELQETQYF
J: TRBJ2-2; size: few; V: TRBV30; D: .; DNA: TGTGCCTGGAGTGTATTTGCCGGGGAGCTGTTTTTT; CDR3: CAWSVFAGELFF
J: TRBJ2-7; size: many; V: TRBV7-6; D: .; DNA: TGTGCCAGCAGCTTATCACGAAGACGGAGTCTCACATACGAGCAGTACTTC; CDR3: CASSLSRRRSLTYEQYF
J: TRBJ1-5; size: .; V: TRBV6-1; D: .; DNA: TGTGCCAGCAGTACCGTTGGGGGTAGCAATCAGCCCCAGCATTTT; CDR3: CASSTVGGSNQPQHF
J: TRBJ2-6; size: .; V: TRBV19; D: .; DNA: TGTGCCAGTAGTATTAAGGGGATGGAGGGGGCCTTTGGGGCCAACGTCCTGACTTTC; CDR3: CASSIKGMEGAFGANVLTF
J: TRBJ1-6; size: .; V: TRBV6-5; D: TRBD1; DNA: TGTGCCAGCAGTTACTTGGGACAGAGACGAAATAATTCACCCCTCCACTTT; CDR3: CASSYLGQRRNNSPLHF
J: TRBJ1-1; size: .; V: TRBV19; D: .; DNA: TGTGCCAGTAGTACCCCGATGAACACTGAAGCTTTCTTT; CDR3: CASSTPMNTEAFF
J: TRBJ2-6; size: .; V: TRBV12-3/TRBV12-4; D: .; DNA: TGTGCCAGCAGTTTGATCAGTCTGACCTCTGGGGCCAACGTCCTGACTTTC; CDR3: CASSLISLTSGANVLTF
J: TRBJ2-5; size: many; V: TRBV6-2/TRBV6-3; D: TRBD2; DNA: TGTGCCAGCAGCGGACTAGCGGGAGGTGCGAGACAGACCCAGTACTTC; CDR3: CASSGLAGGARQTQYF
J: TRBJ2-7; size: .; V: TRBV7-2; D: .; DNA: TGTGCCAGCAGCTTCGGCTTCCGAGGGGACGAGCAGTACTTC; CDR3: CASSFGFRGDEQYF
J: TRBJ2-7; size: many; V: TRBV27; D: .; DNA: TGTGCCAGCAGTTACACGTCCGTGGGCTACGAGCAGTACTTC; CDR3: CASSYTSVGYEQYF
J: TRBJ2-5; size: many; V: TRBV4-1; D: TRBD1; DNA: TGCGCCAGCAGCCAAACCACCGCAACCTACAGGGGCCGGGGAGAGACCCAGTACTTC; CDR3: CASSQTTATYRGRGETQYF
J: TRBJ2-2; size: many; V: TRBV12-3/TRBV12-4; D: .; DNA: TGTGCCAGCAGTCCTGAACCGGGACAAGCAAACACCGGGGAGCTGTTTTTT; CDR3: CASSPEPGQANTGELFF
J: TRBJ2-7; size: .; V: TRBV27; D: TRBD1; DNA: TGTGCCAGCAGTTTATCGGCAGGGGGCGATTACGAGCAGTACTTC; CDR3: CASSLSAGGDYEQYF
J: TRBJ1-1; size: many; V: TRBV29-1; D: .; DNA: TGCAGCGTTGTTGGGGGGGCCGTCTACACTGAAGCTTTCTTT; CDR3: CSVVGGAVYTEAFF
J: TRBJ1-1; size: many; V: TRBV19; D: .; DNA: TGTGCCAGTAGTATTTCCGCGGGCACTGAAGCTTTCTTT; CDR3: CASSISAGTEAFF
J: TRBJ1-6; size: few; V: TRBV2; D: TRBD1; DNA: TGTGCCAGCAGGGCGGGACAGAATAATCCACCCCTCCACTTT; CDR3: CASRAGQNNPPLHF